Sequencing of this TCR beta chain was carried out in a study of shared clonotypes between healthy human individuals. Turning to this clone: Its matching antigen is unknown.

Study-wide points: It was only blood that was sampled, and tissue repertoires likely differ. The donor pool, a small one, limited the genetic and exposure-history diversity represented.

Loaded into unsorted PBMC replicate PCRs was about 300 ng DNA, about 30,000 T cell genomes. The data were produced by immunoSEQ multiplex PCR, yet TCRdb's version contains in-frame clones alone and is incomplete. The data contain hundreds of thousands of clones, roughly 72% of them singletons. Looked up from germline, CDR1 is MGHRA and CDR2 is YSYEKL. Trimming pared 0 bases from V and 12 bases from J, leaving 18 bases between. The length of the CDR3 is 15 residues. The clonotype originates from a woman between 40 and 55 years old in good health. Some clones in this sample may be carry-over from other donors' samples. The source material was PBMCs. The rearrangement joins TRBV4-1 to TRBJ1-5; D might be TRBD1 (5 bases). In nucleotides, the CDR3 is TGCGCCAGCAGCCAAGAGTGGGACCCCATTCAGGTCCAGCATTTT. This sequence encodes CASSQEWDPIQVQHF.